These 23 T cell receptor beta chains were sequenced from one sample in a study of blood T cell repertoires in COVID-19. The assay was immunoSEQ multiplex PCR, and TCRdb's table has in-frame clones only and misses some. The profile covers 65,000 to 90,000 clones, with about nine tenths appearing a single time and less than 9% taken by the ten largest. The sample was peripheral blood. These TCRs come from a human donor in a cohort sampled during active COVID-19.

CDR3 in amino acids: CASSLLQGYGYTF. The CDR3 nucleotides are TGTGCCAGCAGCTTACTTCAGGGCTATGGCTACACCTTC. The chain links TRBV7-8 to TRBJ1-2; possible D gene TRBD1, 5 bases. The length of the CDR3 is 13 residues. In germline, CDR1 is SGHVS, CDR2 FQNEAQ. V lost 2 bases and J 4 bases, leaving 8 bases between the germline ends.

The chain has TRBV6-1 and TRBJ2-7; D is possibly TRBD2 (5 bases). V lost 0 bases and J lost 1, with 10 bases in between. The CDR3 is 15 residues long. CDR1 MNHNS and CDR2 SASEGT come from the germline V gene. The CDR3 DNA reads as TGTGCCAGCAGTGAAGCGCCGGGGAGTTCCTACGAGCAGTACTTC. Protein: CASSEAPGSSYEQYF.

The rearrangement links TRBV9 to TRBJ2-3, with 8 positions matching TRBD2. This CDR3 is 16 amino acids long. Germline CDR1 reads SGDLS; CDR2 reads YYNGEE. V lost 4 bases to trimming and J lost 5 bases; unmatched junction nucleotides: 12. As DNA, the CDR3 is TGTGCCAGCAGCCCCACCCCCGGGGGGGCCTTAGATACGCAGTATTTT. Its protein is CASSPTPGGALDTQYF.

The genes are TRBV15 and TRBJ2-3, with a tentative D call TRBD2 (5 bases). The ends were cut back, 3 bases at V and 4 bases at J, with 5 bases in the middle. CDR3 size: 12 residues. Germline V gives CDR1 LNHNV, CDR2 YYDKDF (reference sequence). CDR3 DNA: TGTGCCACCAGCAGGGGAGCAGATACGCAGTATTTT. This codes for CATSRGADTQYF.

This rearrangement joins TRBV10-1 to TRBJ2-7; possible D gene TRBD2, 5 bases. Germline V gene lookup returns CDR1 WNHNN and CDR2 SYGVQD (reference sequence). There are 13 residues in the CDR3. V was shortened by 8 bases and J by 2 bases, with 13 bases between the two germline ends. CDR3 in DNA: TGCGCCAGCTCTCACAGCGGAGCCTACGAGCAGTACTTC. Translation gives CASSHSGAYEQYF.

The chain combines TRBV14 with TRBJ1-1, with D tentatively TRBD1 (6 bases). The CDR3 is 15 residues long. V lost 3 bases and J 1 base, leaving 12 bases between the germline ends. Germline loops: CDR1 SGHDN, CDR2 FVKESK. The CDR3 DNA reads TGTGCCAGCAGCCATCGCAGGGGACGGAACACTGAAGCTTTCTTT. Its translation is CASSHRRGRNTEAFF. The entire variable domain, with the rest obtained from reference TRBV14 and TRBJ1-1, is as follows: EAGVTQFPSHSVIEKGQTVTLRCDPISGHDNLYWYRRVMGKEIKFLLHFVKESKQDESGMPNNRFLAERTGGTYSTLKVQPAELEDSGVYFCASSHRRGRNTEAFFGQGTRLTVV.

This clone was found once. The chain has TRBV28 and TRBJ2-1; a weak D match, TRBD2 (7 bases). This CDR3 spans 16 amino acids. Trimming pared 8 bases from V and 0 bases from J, leaving 17 bases between. Germline CDR1 MDHEN, CDR2 SYDVKM. The DNA for the CDR3 is TGTGCCAGCCCCCCAAGGGGGGGGAGCTCCTACAATGAGCAGTTCTTC. It translates to CASPPRGGSSYNEQFF. Using reference TRBV28 and TRBJ2-1 for the parts outside the CDR3, the full variable domain is DVKVTQSSRYLVKRTGEKVFLECVQDMDHENMFWYRQDPGLGLRLIYFSYDVKMKEKGDIPEGYSVSREKKERFSLILESASTNQTSMYLCASPPRGGSSYNEQFFGPGTRLTVL.

The V gene is TRBV2, the J gene TRBJ2-7, with D maybe TRBD1 (5 bases). Germline V gene sequence: CDR1 SNHLY, CDR2 FYNNEI. The CDR3 is made up of 15 amino acids. The V and J ends lost 5 bases and 3 bases respectively, with 17 bases between them. CDR3 amino acids: CASSPMPDRDYEQYF. Here the CDR3 DNA reads TGTGCCAGCAGTCCTATGCCCGACAGAGACTACGAGCAGTACTTC.

The chain uses TRBV19 and TRBJ2-7; possibly TRBD1 for D (6 bases). Between the trimmed V and J ends, which lost 6 bases and 7 bases, there was a span of 22 bases. CDR1 and CDR2 (germline): LNHDA, SQIVND (reference sequence). The CDR3 covers 15 residues. CDR3 amino acids: CASSPPGVGAQEQYF. CDR3 nucleotide sequence: TGTGCCAGTAGCCCACCAGGGGTCGGGGCTCAGGAGCAGTACTTC.

This sequence joins TRBV12-3 or TRBV12-4 and TRBJ2-7; tentatively, D is TRBD1 (5 bases). The ends were cut back, 7 bases at V and 4 bases at J, with 14 bases in the middle. This CDR3 region has 13 residues. The CDR3 DNA reads TGTGCCAGCAACCCCCCAGGGATTTACGAGCAGTACTTC. Its protein product is CASNPPGIYEQYF.

This rearrangement joins TRBV5-8 to TRBJ2-3; 9 bases align to TRBD1. The CDR3 is 16 amino acids. CDR1 and CDR2 from the germline V gene are SGHTS and YDEGEE. V lost 1 base, J lost 3 bases, and 6 bases stayed unmatched. The CDR3 DNA reads as TGTGCCAGCAGCTTGAACAGGGGGCTGGGGACAGATACGCAGTATTTT. Protein sequence: CASSLNRGLGTDTQYF.

The CDR3 sequence is CASSPRGGPGYTF. The CDR3 DNA sequence: TGTGCCAGCAGTCCCCGCGGGGGCCCTGGCTACACCTTC. The rearrangement joins TRBV12-3 or TRBV12-4 to TRBJ1-2, with TRBD1 as a possible D gene (6 bases). The germline V and J ends were trimmed by 5 bases and 7 bases, with 14 bases remaining between them. The CDR3 length is 13 residues.

The CDR3, as DNA: TGCAGCATGGGGGACAGTAATGAAAAACTGTTTTTT. Amino acid sequence: CSMGDSNEKLFF. V gene TRBV29-1 combines with J gene TRBJ1-4; the match to TRBD1 covers 7 bases. Per the germline V gene, CDR1 is SQVTM and CDR2 is ANQGSEA. The trim removed 8 bases at V and 4 bases at J, leaving 4 bases unmatched. The CDR3 loop spans 12 amino acids.

This rearrangement joins TRBV23-1 to TRBJ2-1, with 11 bases matching TRBD2. TRBV23-1 is annotated as an ORF whose role is uncertain. V was pared by 9 bases and J by 7 bases, with 11 bases of the junction left unmatched. The CDR3 runs 15 residues. CDR3 amino acids: CASPEFSGGENEQFF. The CDR3 coding sequence is TGCGCCAGTCCAGAGTTTAGCGGGGGGGAAAATGAGCAGTTCTTC.

The V and J genes are TRBV18 and TRBJ1-5, with 9 bases fitting TRBD1. The CDR3 contains 15 residues. Germline assignment: CDR1 KGHSH and CDR2 LQKENI. Trimming took 6 bases from V and 3 from J; bases not matched to a gene: 6. Here the CDR3 reads CASSPGTGNNQPQHF. CDR3 bases: TGTGCCAGCTCTCCCGGGACAGGGAACAATCAGCCCCAGCATTTT.

This clone was seen a single time. J is TRBJ2-2 and V is TRBV29-1; D might be TRBD2 (5 bases). Between the trimmed V and J ends, which lost 3 bases and 0 bases, there was a span of 5 bases. The CDR3 runs 13 residues. CDR1 and CDR2 (germline): SQVTM, ANQGSEA. The CDR3 DNA reads TGCAGCGTTGATAGCGCGAACACCGGGGAGCTGTTTTTT. Its protein is CSVDSANTGELFF.

The rearrangement links TRBV5-1 to TRBJ1-1; 9 nucleotides match TRBD1. Germline V gives CDR1 SGHRS, CDR2 YFSETQ. V dropped 3 bases and J dropped 5; count of bases not matched to a gene: 8. The CDR3 totals 15 residues. In DNA, the CDR3 is TGCGCCAGCAGCTCGACAGGGGGTTCGTGGACTGAAGCTTTCTTT. Amino acid sequence: CASSSTGGSWTEAFF.

V gene TRBV11-2 combines with J gene TRBJ2-3, with 10 bases aligning to TRBD2. The CDR3 totals 17 residues. V shed 2 bases and J 5 bases; nucleotides not matched to a gene: 10. CDR1 is SGHAT and CDR2 is FQNNGV in the germline V gene. CDR3 in amino acids: CASSLNRAGGRKDTQYF. CDR3 DNA: TGTGCCAGCAGCTTAAATCGAGCGGGGGGGCGTAAAGATACGCAGTATTTT.

The rearrangement joins TRBV5-4 to TRBJ2-2, with 9 bases fitting TRBD1. CDR3 length equals 15 residues. Unmatched junction bases numbered 3, after V lost 1 base and J lost 5 bases. Germline V lookup: CDR1 SGHNT, CDR2 YYREEE (reference sequence). The CDR3 loop reads CASSLTGGLTGELFF. In nucleotides, the CDR3 is TGTGCCAGCAGCTTGACAGGGGGCTTGACCGGGGAGCTGTTTTTT.

The V call is TRBV18, the J call TRBJ1-1; TRBD1 matches 9 bases. CDR1 and CDR2 (germline): KGHSH, LQKENI. With 4 bases clipped from V and 4 bases from J, the junction kept 4 bases outside the gene matches. This CDR3 has 14 amino acids. CDR3 nucleotides: TGTGCCAGCTCACTGGGACAGGGAATCACTGAAGCTTTCTTT. Residues: CASSLGQGITEAFF. The entire variable domain, with the rest obtained from reference TRBV18 and TRBJ1-1, is as follows: NAGVMQNPRHLVRRRGQEARLRCSPMKGHSHVYWYRQLPEEGLKFMVYLQKENIIDESGMPKERFSAEFPKEGPSILRIQQVVRGDSAAYFCASSLGQGITEAFFGQGTRLTVV.

V usage is TRBV6-5 and J usage is TRBJ2-7; no firm D call. The CDR3 extends over 13 amino acids. Germline loops: CDR1 MNHEY, CDR2 SVGAGI. V lost 10 bases and J lost 3, with 16 bases in between. CDR3 sequence: CATQLLGSYEQYF. The CDR3 DNA sequence: TGTGCCACCCAGTTACTGGGCAGCTACGAGCAGTACTTC.

The chain recombines TRBV4-2 with TRBJ2-1; weak D call: TRBD2 (6 bases). Trimming took off 0 bases at V and 2 bases at J, with 11 bases between the two ends. The CDR3 length is 16 residues. CDR1 and CDR2 from the germline V gene are LGHNA and YNFKEQ. The CDR3: CASSQDGVAAYNEQFF. CDR3 nucleotide sequence: TGTGCCAGCAGCCAAGATGGCGTAGCGGCCTACAATGAGCAGTTCTTC.

The chain is built from TRBV6-4 and TRBJ1-2; D might be TRBD1 (6 bases). The CDR3 length is 13 residues. V shed 7 bases and J shed 0 bases, with 9 bases lying between them. Per germline, CDR1 MRHNA and CDR2 SNTAGT. Here the CDR3 DNA reads TGTGCCAGCAAGGGGGTGCCTAACTATGGCTACACCTTC. Protein: CASKGVPNYGYTF.